This T cell receptor beta chain was identified in a study of blood T cell repertoires in COVID-19 (dated by TCRdb to 2020 to 2021). For the wider study: Samples from collaborators originated in the United States, Italy and Spain and spanned both the acute and convalescent phases of COVID-19. The repertoires were made available in a free public database intended to serve as a resource for research on the immune response to SARS-CoV-2. Where available, HLA class I and class II types were obtained from metadata supplied by the sample provider rather than from assay-based typing. The material from the prospective study consisted of cDNA or gDNA derived from T cells, B-cell-depleted T cells, or PBMCs. Deeply sampled blood TCRbeta repertoires from subjects exposed to, actively infected with, or recovered from COVID-19 were included in the dataset. The samples were drawn from the first 160 participants of the ongoing ImmuneRACE study and from over a thousand subjects provided by 6 global collaborators. A de-identified subject ID, COVID-19 status, age in years and sex were almost always included in the sample metadata.

Note on this clone: This clone's antigen is unknown. No base quality information exists; no much larger clone differs at one position.

Study-level results and caveats: Clinical and demographic metadata were provided uncurated, with the amount varying by source and participant.

TCRbeta CDR3 regions were amplified from genomic DNA using the immunoSEQ Assay, a bias-controlled multiplex PCR. The study's processing was this. The number of nucleated cells in each sample was estimated from the amplification of reference gene primers within the assay. To quantify the absolute abundance of each unique TCRbeta CDR3 rearrangement, sequence reads were collapsed and filtered. Productive Simpson clonality was computed per sample as the square root of Simpson's diversity index over productive rearrangements. TCRdb holds this immuneACCESS table with in-frame rearrangements only. Some clones are missing; in checked studies, unresolved V genes explain under half, and the rest has no known cause. V and J calls and clone size are those listed in that table; D and trimming were worked out from the DNA. This sample gives roughly 100,000 clones in total; over 85% of them show up just once. Around 2% of the sample is in the top ten clones.

One collaborating source in Seattle enrolled patients during active infection and followed them longitudinally through the course of disease. Whole blood was collected in K2EDTA tubes by collaborating institutions according to the institutions' own protocols. For TCRbeta analysis, collaborators shipped samples as frozen whole blood, isolated PBMCs, or DNA extracted from either of those sample types. The CDR3 goes from the cysteine to the phenylalanine over 15 residues. The retained sequence is limited to the CDR3, 45 bases, with the frame set at the first base. The germline V gene (reference sequence) specifies LNHDA as CDR1 and SQIVND as CDR2. V is cut by 5 bases and J by 2 bases, and the space between the germline ends is 13 bases.

The receptor chain draws on TRBV19 and TRBJ1-5; the D gene cannot be named for sure. This TCR derives from a woman aged 45-59 years with COVID-19, enrolled during active disease. The sequencing sample was made of peripheral blood. The CDR3 is CASSSGIPRNQPQHF. The DNA is as follows: TGTGCCAGTAGTTCCGGGATCCCCCGCAATCAGCCCCAGCATTTT.